Listed below are T cell receptor beta chains from one sample, sequenced in a study of identical twins. TCRdb re-analysed the 5' RACE reads in MiXCR, keeping a single row per CDR3 protein. The sample shows around 490,000 distinct CDR3 sequences, approximately 14% of them seen only once. The sample was also reused in another study, on yellow fever vaccine responses in identical twins.

Material for sequencing was CD4+ T cells sorted from blood. The receptors were gathered from a woman in her late teens or twenties in good health. The conserved cysteine and the conserved F or W are not part of the CDR3 here. A D gene is named only where the DNA matches it firmly.

>TRBV10-3|11|-|TRBJ2-5
ATAYLDAQTQY
>TRBV7-2|12|-|TRBJ2-1
ASSLAGHPNEQF
>TRBV6-1|15|TRBD1|TRBJ1-5
ASIPTGGMLGNQPQH
>TRBV7-2|12|TRBD1|TRBJ2-3
ASSRQGDKDTQY
>TRBV20-1|11|TRBD2|TRBJ2-1
SPGGAKYNEQF
>TRBV5-6|14|TRBD2|TRBJ2-7
ASSSRLAGVSYEQY
>TRBV6-6|11|-|TRBJ2-2
ASIDKNTGELF
>TRBV6-1|11|-|TRBJ2-2
ASRQRQSGELF
>TRBV4-2|14|TRBD2|TRBJ2-7
ASSQGSTGGSYEQY
>TRBV4-2|13|-|TRBJ2-7
ASSFDDRRLGEQY
>TRBV12-5|10|-|TRBJ1-5
ASPPSHSLQH